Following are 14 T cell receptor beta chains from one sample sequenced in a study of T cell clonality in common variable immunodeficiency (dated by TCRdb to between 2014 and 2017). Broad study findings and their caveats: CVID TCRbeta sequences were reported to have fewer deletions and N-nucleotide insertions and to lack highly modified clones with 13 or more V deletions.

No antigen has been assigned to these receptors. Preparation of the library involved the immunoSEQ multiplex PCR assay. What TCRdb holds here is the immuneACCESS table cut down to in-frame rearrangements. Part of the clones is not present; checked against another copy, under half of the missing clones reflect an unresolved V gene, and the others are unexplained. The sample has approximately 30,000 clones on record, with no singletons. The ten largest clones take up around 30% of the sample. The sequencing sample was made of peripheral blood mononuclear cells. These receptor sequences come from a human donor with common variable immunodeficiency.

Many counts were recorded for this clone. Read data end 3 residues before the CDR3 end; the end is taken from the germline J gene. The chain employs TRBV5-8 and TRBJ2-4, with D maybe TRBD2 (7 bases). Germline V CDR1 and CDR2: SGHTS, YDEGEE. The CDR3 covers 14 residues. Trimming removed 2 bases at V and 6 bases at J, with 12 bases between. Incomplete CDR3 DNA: TGTGCCAGCAGCTTTCGGGGGGCCCTAAACATT. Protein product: CASSFRGALNI. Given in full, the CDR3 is CASSFRGALNIQYF.

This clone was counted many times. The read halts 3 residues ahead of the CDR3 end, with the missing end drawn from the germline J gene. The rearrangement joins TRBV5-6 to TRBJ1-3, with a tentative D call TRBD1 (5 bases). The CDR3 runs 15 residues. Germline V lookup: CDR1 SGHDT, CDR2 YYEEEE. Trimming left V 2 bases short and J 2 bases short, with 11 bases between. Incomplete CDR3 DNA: TGTGCCAGCAGCTTAATCCGGGGGGCTGGAAACACC. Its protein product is CASSLIRGAGNT. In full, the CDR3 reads CASSLIRGAGNTIYF. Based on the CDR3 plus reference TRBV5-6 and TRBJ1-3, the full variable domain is DAGVTQSPTHLIKTRGQQVTLRCSPKSGHDTVSWYQQALGQGPQFIFQYYEEEERQRGNFPDRFSGHQFPNYSSELNVNALLLGDSALYLCASSLIRGAGNTIYFGEGSWLTVV.

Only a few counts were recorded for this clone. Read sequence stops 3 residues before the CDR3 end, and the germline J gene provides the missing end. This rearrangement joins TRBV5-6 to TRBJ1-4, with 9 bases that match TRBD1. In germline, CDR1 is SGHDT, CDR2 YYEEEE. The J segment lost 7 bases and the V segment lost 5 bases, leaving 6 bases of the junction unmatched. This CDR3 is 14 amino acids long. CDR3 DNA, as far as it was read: TGTGCCAGCAGATTCGGACAGGGGAGTGAAAAA. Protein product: CASRFGQGSEK. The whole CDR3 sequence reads CASRFGQGSEKLFF.

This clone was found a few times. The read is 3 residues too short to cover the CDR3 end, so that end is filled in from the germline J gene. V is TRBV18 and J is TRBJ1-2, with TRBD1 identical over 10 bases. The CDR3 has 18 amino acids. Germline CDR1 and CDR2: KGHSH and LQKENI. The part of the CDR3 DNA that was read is TGTGCCAGCTCACCACTTCTATTCCTTCAGGACAGGGGGGACGGC. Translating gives CASSPLLFLQDRGDG. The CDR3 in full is CASSPLLFLQDRGDGYTF.

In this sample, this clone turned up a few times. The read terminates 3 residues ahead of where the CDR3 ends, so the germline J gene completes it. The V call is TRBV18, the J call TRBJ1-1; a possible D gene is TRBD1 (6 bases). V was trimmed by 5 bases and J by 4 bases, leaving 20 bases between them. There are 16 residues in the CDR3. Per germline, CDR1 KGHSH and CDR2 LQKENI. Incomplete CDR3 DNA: TGTGCCAGCTCAACCCGGGGGGCAGCCTCGGGCACTGAA. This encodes CASSTRGAASGTE. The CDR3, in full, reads CASSTRGAASGTEAFF.

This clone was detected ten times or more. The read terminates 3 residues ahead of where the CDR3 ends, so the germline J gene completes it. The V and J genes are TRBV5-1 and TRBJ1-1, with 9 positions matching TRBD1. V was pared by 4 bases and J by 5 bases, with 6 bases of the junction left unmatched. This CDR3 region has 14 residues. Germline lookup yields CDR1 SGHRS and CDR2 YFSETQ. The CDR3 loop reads CASSGGTGRTEAFF. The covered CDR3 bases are TGCGCCAGCAGCGGGGGGACAGGGCGGACTGAA.

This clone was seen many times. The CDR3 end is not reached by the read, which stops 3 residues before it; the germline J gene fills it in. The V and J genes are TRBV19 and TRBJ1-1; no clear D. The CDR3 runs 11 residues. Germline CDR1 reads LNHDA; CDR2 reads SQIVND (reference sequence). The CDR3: CASLGGDDAFF. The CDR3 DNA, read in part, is TGTGCCAGCCTAGGCGGGGATGAC. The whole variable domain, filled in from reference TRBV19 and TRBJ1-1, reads DGGITQSPKYLFRKEGQNVTLSCEQNLNHDAMYWYRQDPGQGLRLIYYSQIVNDFQKGDIAEGYSVSREKKESFPLTVTSAQKNPTAFYLCASLGGDDAFFGQGTRLTVV.

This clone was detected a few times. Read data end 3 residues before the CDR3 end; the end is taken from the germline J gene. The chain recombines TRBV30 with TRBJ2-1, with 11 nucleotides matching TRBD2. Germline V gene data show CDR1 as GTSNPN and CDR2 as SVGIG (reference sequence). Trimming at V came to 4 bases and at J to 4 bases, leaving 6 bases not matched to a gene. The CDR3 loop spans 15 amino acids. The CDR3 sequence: CAWTSGGLEYNEQFF. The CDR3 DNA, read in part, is TGTGCCTGGACTAGCGGGGGGCTAGAATACAATGAG.

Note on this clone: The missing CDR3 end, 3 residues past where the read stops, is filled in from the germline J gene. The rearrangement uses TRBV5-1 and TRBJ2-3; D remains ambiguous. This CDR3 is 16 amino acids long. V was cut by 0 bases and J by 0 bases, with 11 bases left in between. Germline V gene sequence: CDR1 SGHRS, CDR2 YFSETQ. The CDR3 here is CASSLGPSPSTDTQYF. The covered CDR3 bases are TGCGCCAGCAGCTTGGGCCCAAGCCCTAGCACAGATACG.

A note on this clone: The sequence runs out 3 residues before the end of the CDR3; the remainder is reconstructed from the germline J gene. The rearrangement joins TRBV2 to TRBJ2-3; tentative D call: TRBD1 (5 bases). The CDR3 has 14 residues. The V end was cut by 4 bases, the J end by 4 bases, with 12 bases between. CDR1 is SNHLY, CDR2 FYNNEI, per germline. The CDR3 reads CASSVSVGADTQYF. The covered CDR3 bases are TGTGCCAGCAGTGTGTCGGTAGGGGCAGATACG.

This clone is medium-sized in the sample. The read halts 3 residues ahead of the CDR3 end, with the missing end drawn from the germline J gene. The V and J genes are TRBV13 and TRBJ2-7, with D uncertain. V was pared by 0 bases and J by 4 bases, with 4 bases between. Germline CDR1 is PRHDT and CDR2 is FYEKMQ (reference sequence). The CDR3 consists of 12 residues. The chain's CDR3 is CASSLGSYEQYF. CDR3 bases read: TGTGCCAGCAGCTTAGGCTCGTACGAG. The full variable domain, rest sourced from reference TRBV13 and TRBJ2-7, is AAGVIQSPRHLIKEKRETATLKCYPIPRHDTVYWYQQGPGQDPQFLISFYEKMQSDKGSIPDRFSAQQFSDYHSELNMSSLELGDSALYFCASSLGSYEQYFGPGTRLTVT.

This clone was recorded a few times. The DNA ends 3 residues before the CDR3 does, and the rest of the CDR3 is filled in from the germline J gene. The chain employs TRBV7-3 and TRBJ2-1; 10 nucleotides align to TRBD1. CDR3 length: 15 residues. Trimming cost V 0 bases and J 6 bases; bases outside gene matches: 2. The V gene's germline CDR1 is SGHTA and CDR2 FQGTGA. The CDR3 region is CASSLTGQGFNEQFF. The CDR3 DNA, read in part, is TGTGCCAGCAGCTTAACGGGACAGGGGTTCAATGAG. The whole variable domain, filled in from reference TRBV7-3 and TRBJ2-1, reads GAGVSQTPSNKVTEKGKYVELRCDPISGHTALYWYRQSLGQGPEFLIYFQGTGAADDSGLPNDRFFAVRPEGSVSTLKIQRTERGDSAVYLCASSLTGQGFNEQFFGPGTRLTVL.

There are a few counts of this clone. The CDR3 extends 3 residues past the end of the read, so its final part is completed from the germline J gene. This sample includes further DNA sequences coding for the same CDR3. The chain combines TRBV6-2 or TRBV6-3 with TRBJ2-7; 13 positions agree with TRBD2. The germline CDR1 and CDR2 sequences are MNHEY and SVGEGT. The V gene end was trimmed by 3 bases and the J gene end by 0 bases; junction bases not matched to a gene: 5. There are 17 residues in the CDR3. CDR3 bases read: TGTGCCAGCAGTTATCCGACTAGCGGGGGGTCCTCCTACGAG. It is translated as CASSYPTSGGSSYE. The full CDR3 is CASSYPTSGGSSYEQYF.

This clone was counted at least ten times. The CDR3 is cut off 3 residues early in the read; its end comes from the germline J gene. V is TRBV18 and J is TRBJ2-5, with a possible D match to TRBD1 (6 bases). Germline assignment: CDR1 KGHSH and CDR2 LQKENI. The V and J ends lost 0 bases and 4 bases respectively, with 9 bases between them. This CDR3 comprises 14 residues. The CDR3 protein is CASSPPGAPETQYF. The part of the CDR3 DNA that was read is TGTGCCAGCTCACCACCGGGGGCCCCAGAGACC.